The clone carrying this T cell receptor (beta chain) was observed a handful of times. Its cognate antigen is unknown. V was trimmed by 8 bases and J by 3 bases, leaving 15 bases between them. This CDR3 has 13 amino acids. Germline V gives CDR1 DFQATT, CDR2 SNEGSKA (reference sequence). These data are taken from a study of response to subunit inactivated influenza vaccine. General study results and limits: The authors offered the suggestion that each seasonal influenza vaccination recruits few new T cells.

MiXCR, applied by TCRdb to the RT-PCR reads, yields one record per CDR3 protein. This table holds roughly 670,000 distinct CDR3 sequences, 13% to 15% found once. The sample here was PBMCs from blood, taken approximately 15 days before vaccination. The receptor was isolated from a man aged 45-60 years who received an inactivated influenza vaccine. This chain joins TRBV20-1 and TRBJ2-3, with D maybe TRBD2 (6 bases). Here the CDR3 reads CSLGLGGTDTQYF. CDR3 DNA: TGCAGTCTGGGGTTGGGGGGAACAGATACGCAGTATTTT.